This entry lists 27 T cell receptor beta chains sequenced from one sample in a study of T-cell reconstitution after alpha-beta-depleted transplantation in children. Preparation of the TCRbeta library used unique molecular identifiers. TCRdb called the PCR reads again in MiXCR, with one record for every CDR3 protein. The sample carries about 980,000 distinct CDR3 sequences, roughly 29% recorded once. Material: PBMCs, mostly from graft donor cells, obtained 360 days after TCRalphabeta/CD19-depleted stem cell transplant. All receptors derive from a boy younger than two who had a stem cell transplant for SCID, so the T cells may come from the graft donor.

The chain links TRBV7-2 to TRBJ1-5, with TRBD1 as a possible D gene (5 bases). V lost 1 base, J lost 5 bases, and 12 bases lay in between. The CDR3 covers 15 residues. Germline V gene sequence: CDR1 SGHTA, CDR2 FQGNSA. The CDR3 sequence: CASSLGRAFDQPQHF. The CDR3 nucleotides are TGTGCCAGCAGCTTAGGCAGGGCATTCGATCAGCCCCAGCATTTT.

The chain combines TRBV6-6 with TRBJ2-7; D might be TRBD1 (5 bases). With 0 bases removed from V and 7 bases from J, the gap between germline ends came to 10 bases. The CDR3 length is 13 residues. Germline V lookup: CDR1 MNHNY, CDR2 SVGAGI (reference sequence). The CDR3 coding sequence is TGTGCCAGCAGTTACTCTCAAGGGGTAGAGCAGTACTTC. Its protein is CASSYSQGVEQYF.

This clonotype was seen a few times. The gene calls are TRBV10-3 and TRBJ1-1; no firm D call. V gave up 3 bases and J gave up 5 bases, with 13 bases separating them. The germline V gene has CDR1 ENHRY and CDR2 SYGVKD. This CDR3 comprises 14 residues. CDR3 in amino acids: CAISDEGSRTEAFF. CDR3 coding DNA: TGTGCCATCAGTGATGAAGGGAGTAGGACTGAAGCTTTCTTT.

This chain links TRBV7-6 with TRBJ2-5; tentative D call: TRBD2 (5 bases). The V gene lost 0 bases and the J gene lost 1 base, with 12 bases spanning the gap. Germline V gene sequence: CDR1 SGHVS, CDR2 FNYEAQ. The CDR3 extends over 16 amino acids. This CDR3 is CASSLAPGISQETQYF. DNA of the CDR3: TGTGCCAGCAGCTTAGCCCCCGGGATCTCCCAAGAGACCCAGTACTTC.

The rearrangement links TRBV7-2 to TRBJ2-5; no clear D gene. The V gene lost 5 bases and the J gene lost 3 bases, with 13 bases spanning the gap. The CDR3 is 14 amino acids. Germline CDR1 and CDR2: SGHTA and FQGNSA. The CDR3 is CASSVLYPEETQYF. The CDR3 DNA follows: TGTGCCAGCAGCGTACTATACCCTGAAGAGACCCAGTACTTC.

This clonotype was seen ten or more times. CDR3: CASSLAGQGLREQFF. The CDR3 DNA reads TGTGCCAGCAGCTTAGCGGGACAGGGTCTCCGTGAGCAGTTCTTC. J is TRBJ2-1 and V is TRBV7-9; 9 bases match TRBD1. The CDR3 is 15 amino acids. CDR1 is SEHNR, CDR2 FQNEAQ, per germline (reference sequence). Trimming took 0 bases from V and 9 from J; bases not matched to a gene: 6.

V is TRBV6-2 or TRBV6-3 and J is TRBJ2-7; 9 nucleotides agree with TRBD1. Trimming at V came to 8 bases and at J to 3 bases, leaving 8 bases not matched to a gene. CDR3 length: 14 amino acids. The germline CDR1 and CDR2 sequences are MNHEY and SVGEGT. DNA of the CDR3: TGTGCCAGCTCGAGGGGACAGGGAGGCTACGAGCAGTACTTC. Translating it yields CASSRGQGGYEQYF.

The V call is TRBV4-1, the J call TRBJ1-5; D is undetermined. There are 15 residues in the CDR3. Germline-derived CDR1 and CDR2 are MGHRA and YSYEKL. V lost 1 base and J lost 0, with 7 bases in between. CDR3 nucleotides: TGCGCCAGCAGCCAAGTATGGGATAGCAATCAGCCCCAGCATTTT. It codes for CASSQVWDSNQPQHF.

V usage is TRBV5-6 and J usage is TRBJ2-6; 12 nucleotides line up with TRBD2. Trimming took 0 bases from V and 13 from J; bases not matched to a gene: 8. The CDR3 has 16 amino acids. Germline-derived CDR1 and CDR2 are SGHDT and YYEEEE. CDR3 sequence: CASSLERLAGARVLTF. For the CDR3, the DNA is TGTGCCAGCAGCTTGGAAAGACTAGCGGGGGCGAGGGTCCTGACTTTC.

The chain employs TRBV29-1 and TRBJ2-5, with 9 bases identical to TRBD1. Germline assignment: CDR1 SQVTM and CDR2 ANQGSEA. CDR3 length: 17 amino acids. J lost 0 bases, V lost 4 bases, and 12 bases had no gene match. CDR3 sequence (DNA): TGCAGCGTTGTCAAACAGGGGGCGAAGGGGTACCAAGAGACCCAGTACTTC. Translating gives CSVVKQGAKGYQETQYF.

This clonotype was counted only a few times. The rearrangement joins TRBV9 to TRBJ2-1, with D hard to call. Germline assignment: CDR1 SGDLS and CDR2 YYNGEE. The CDR3 length is 13 residues. Trimming shortened V by 3 bases and J by 4 bases, and 8 bases separated the two germline ends. CDR3 in amino acids: CASSALDYNEQFF. DNA for the CDR3: TGTGCCAGCAGCGCTCTTGATTACAATGAGCAGTTCTTC.

This clonotype was picked up a small number of times. The chain recombines TRBV28 with TRBJ2-5, with 9 positions matching TRBD1. Losses at the gene ends were 4 bases for V and 3 bases for J; bases not matched to a gene: 3. The CDR3 contains 14 residues. Germline V CDR1 and CDR2: MDHEN, SYDVKM. CDR3 sequence (DNA): TGTGCCAGCAGTTCTACAGGGGGCAAAGAGACCCAGTACTTC. Encoded protein: CASSSTGGKETQYF.

The chain employs TRBV5-6 and TRBJ2-7, with D maybe TRBD1 (6 bases). Germline V gene data show CDR1 as SGHDT and CDR2 as YYEEEE. Trimming cost V 10 bases and J 0 bases, with 17 bases left between them. This CDR3 contains 14 residues. The CDR3 nucleotides read TGTGCCGCCTGGGGGCTGCAGAGCTCCTACGAGCAGTACTTC. Translated, it gives CAAWGLQSSYEQYF.

J is TRBJ2-1 and V is TRBV9, with 9 bases fitting TRBD2. There are 16 residues in the CDR3. The V and J ends lost 3 bases and 4 bases, in that order; junction bases with no gene match: 8. From germline, CDR1 is SGDLS and CDR2 YYNGEE. DNA for the CDR3: TGTGCCAGCAGCGCGGCCGGCGGGGGGGTATACAATGAGCAGTTCTTC. Its protein product is CASSAAGGGVYNEQFF.

The chain combines TRBV11-2 with TRBJ1-4; a possible D gene is TRBD1 (6 bases). Germline V gene lookup returns CDR1 SGHAT and CDR2 FQNNGV. With 3 bases removed from V and 10 bases from J, the gap between germline ends came to 27 bases. CDR3 length: 18 residues. In DNA, the CDR3 is TGTGCCAGCAGCTTGTCGATGGGACGGGGGGCTAATGGCGGAAAACTGTTTTTT. Its translation: CASSLSMGRGANGGKLFF.

At least ten counts were recorded for this clonotype. The chain combines TRBV3-1 with TRBJ2-7, with TRBD1 as a possible D gene (5 bases). The CDR3 is made up of 13 amino acids. CDR1 and CDR2 (germline): LGHDT, YNNKEL (reference sequence). V was trimmed by 4 bases and J by 4 bases, leaving 11 bases between them. The CDR3 coding sequence is TGTGCCAGCAGCCTCCAGGCAGGGTACGAGCAGTACTTC. Protein sequence: CASSLQAGYEQYF.

This clonotype was found a few times. The CDR3 reads CAISDASFRTGELFF. CDR3 sequence (DNA): TGTGCCATCAGTGATGCTAGCTTTAGGACCGGGGAGCTGTTTTTT. The chain is built from TRBV10-3 and TRBJ2-2; weak D call: TRBD2 (5 bases). Trimming removed 3 bases at V and 5 bases at J, with 13 bases between. This CDR3 has 15 residues. Per germline, CDR1 ENHRY and CDR2 SYGVKD.

In this sample, this clonotype turned up a few times. CDR3 nucleotides: TGTGCCAGCAGCCAGGGACTAGTGATCGCGGGCACAGATACGCAGTATTTT. Its translation: CASSQGLVIAGTDTQYF. The gene calls are TRBV12-3 or TRBV12-4 and TRBJ2-3; 8 bases match TRBD2. The CDR3 runs to 17 residues. J gave up 1 base and V 6 bases, and 12 bases lay outside the gene matches.

A few counts support this clonotype. The V and J genes are TRBV9 and TRBJ1-1, with D unclear. Germline V gives CDR1 SGDLS, CDR2 YYNGEE. This CDR3 has 13 residues. Trimming left V 0 bases short and J 2 bases short, with 5 bases between. Here the CDR3 reads CASSVEYNTEAFF. Written as DNA, the CDR3 is TGTGCCAGCAGCGTAGAGTACAACACTGAAGCTTTCTTT.

This clonotype was counted between two and nine times. The V and J genes are TRBV28 and TRBJ2-5; no reliable D call. Per the germline V gene, CDR1 is MDHEN and CDR2 is SYDVKM. CDR3 length: 16 amino acids. V lost 3 bases and J 1 base, leaving 15 bases between the germline ends. CDR3 bases: TGTGCCAGCAGTTTCTCCCCGACATCCCTCCAAGAGACCCAGTACTTC. The encoded protein is CASSFSPTSLQETQYF.

V is TRBV11-2 and J is TRBJ2-2, with a tentative D call TRBD1 (6 bases). This CDR3 contains 14 residues. Trimming removed 3 bases at V and 6 bases at J, with 11 bases between. CDR1 and CDR2 (germline): SGHAT, FQNNGV. The CDR3 region is CASSFTGSAGELFF. The CDR3 region has the DNA TGTGCCAGCAGCTTCACAGGGTCGGCCGGGGAGCTGTTTTTT.

This chain joins TRBV25-1 and TRBJ2-2; D tentatively fits TRBD1 or TRBD2 (5 bases each). CDR3 length: 14 residues. Germline CDR1 and CDR2: MGHDK and SYGVNS. V shed 1 base and J shed 5 bases, with 8 bases lying between them. The CDR3 DNA sequence: TGTGCCAGCAGTGAATTCGGGGCAACCGGGGAGCTGTTTTTT. Protein: CASSEFGATGELFF.

This clonotype was seen only a few times. This sequence joins TRBV5-1 and TRBJ2-5; D may be TRBD1 (6 bases). Germline-derived CDR1 and CDR2 are SGHRS and YFSETQ. V was shortened by 0 bases and J by 5 bases, with 20 bases between the two germline ends. The CDR3 sequence is 17 residues long. For the CDR3, the DNA is TGCGCCAGCAGCTTGGCTTTTAGTGGGGGCCCCCCGGAGACCCAGTACTTC. Protein sequence: CASSLAFSGGPPETQYF.

The chain recombines TRBV20-1 with TRBJ2-7; no clear D. CDR3 length: 16 residues. V shed 0 bases and J shed 4 bases, with 19 bases lying between them. Germline CDR1 is DFQATT and CDR2 is SNEGSKA (reference sequence). Written as DNA, the CDR3 is TGCAGTGCTAGAGATCCACTACAGAGCCGAAGGTACGAGCAGTACTTC. This codes for CSARDPLQSRRYEQYF.

This clonotype has only a few counts. The chain employs TRBV20-1 and TRBJ2-5; no definite D call. Trimming pared 3 bases from V and 1 base from J, leaving 9 bases between. The germline gives CDR1 DFQATT, CDR2 SNEGSKA (reference sequence). This CDR3 region has 13 residues. The CDR3 spells CSASPGTQETQYF. The CDR3 DNA follows: TGCAGTGCTAGCCCAGGAACCCAAGAGACCCAGTACTTC.

The V call is TRBV29-1, the J call TRBJ1-2; the match to TRBD1 covers 9 bases. Trimming at V came to 6 bases and at J to 6 bases, leaving 11 bases not matched to a gene. This CDR3 contains 14 residues. Germline V lookup: CDR1 SQVTM, CDR2 ANQGSEA. The DNA of the CDR3 is TGCAGCGTGGTTCCGGGGACAGGGTGGGATGGCTACACCTTC. Protein sequence: CSVVPGTGWDGYTF.

This clonotype came up many times. The rearrangement joins TRBV27 to TRBJ2-1; D ambiguous. The CDR3 covers 16 residues. Germline CDR1 is MNHEY and CDR2 is SMNVEV (reference sequence). V shed 6 bases and J shed 0 bases, with 15 bases lying between them. Here the CDR3 reads CASSPATRSSYNEQFF. DNA for the CDR3: TGTGCCAGCAGCCCAGCGACGCGGAGCTCCTACAATGAGCAGTTCTTC.